This T cell receptor (beta chain) was profiled in a study of blood T cells in healthy people across ages. As concerns this clonotype: Its antigen remains unknown.

Each donor had 8.5 to 10 milliliters of peripheral blood drawn. Using a J-beta primer mix together with a sample-barcoded 5' primer, a second PCR was run for roughly 7 to 12 cycles. CDR3-containing paired-end reads numbering at least 2.5 million came from each sample. TCRdb independently ran MiXCR on the 5' RACE reads; one entry per CDR3 protein. Here the sample spans approximately 800,000 distinct CDR3 sequences, roughly 40% being singletons. Study findings and constraints: Total diversity from one million sequenced T cells was likely underestimated. A roughly linear fall in TCR beta diversity per million T cells was seen with increasing age.

CDR3 length: 13 amino acids. Trimming removed 1 base at V and 4 bases at J, with 7 bases between. The germline V gene encodes CDR1 LNHNV and CDR2 YYDKDF (reference sequence). The source material was blood. The TCR was taken from a young man in good health. The chain has TRBV15 and TRBJ1-1; a weak D match, TRBD1 (6 bases). The CDR3 DNA reads as TGTGCCACCAGCAGAGTGGGGGCCACTGAAGCTTTCTTT. Amino acid sequence: CATSRVGATEAFF.